This T cell receptor beta chain was recorded in a study of cytotoxic CD8 clonotypes in ibrutinib-treated CLL. Trimming shortened V by 4 bases and J by 1 base, and 14 bases separated the two germline ends. In germline, CDR1 is SGHRS, CDR2 YFSETQ. This CDR3 spans 15 amino acids. Using immunoSEQ multiplex PCR, the repertoire was profiled, and TCRdb retains in-frame clones only, with some absent. The sample lists just under 70,000 clones, roughly 72% occurring once. This clone was seen only a few times. The TCR comes from a human donor with chronic lymphocytic leukemia. The source was PBMCs, collected after 12 months of ibrutinib treatment. V is TRBV5-1 and J is TRBJ1-1; tentatively, D is TRBD1 (6 bases). CDR3 sequence: CASSRGGGQNTEAFF. The CDR3 DNA reads TGCGCCAGCAGCCGGGGCGGGGGCCAGAACACTGAAGCTTTCTTT.